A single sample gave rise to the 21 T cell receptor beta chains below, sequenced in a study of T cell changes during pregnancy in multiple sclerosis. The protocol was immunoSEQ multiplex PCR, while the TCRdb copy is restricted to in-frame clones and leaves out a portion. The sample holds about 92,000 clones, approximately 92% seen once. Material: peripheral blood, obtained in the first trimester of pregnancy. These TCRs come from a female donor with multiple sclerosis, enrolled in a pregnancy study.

In nucleotides, the CDR3 is TGCGCCAGCAGCTTGCAGGTCTCTGGGGCCAACGTCCTGACTTTC. Amino acid sequence: CASSLQVSGANVLTF. The chain combines TRBV5-1 with TRBJ2-6, with D unresolved. This CDR3 has 15 residues. Trimming pared 1 base from V and 0 bases from J, leaving 5 bases between. The germline V gene has CDR1 SGHRS and CDR2 YFSETQ.

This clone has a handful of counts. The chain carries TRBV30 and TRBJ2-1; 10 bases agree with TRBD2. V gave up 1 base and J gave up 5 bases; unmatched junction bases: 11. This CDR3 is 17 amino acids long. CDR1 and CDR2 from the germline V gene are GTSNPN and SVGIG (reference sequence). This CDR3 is CAWSDGGGLAENNEQFF. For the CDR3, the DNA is TGTGCCTGGAGTGACGGGGGTGGACTAGCGGAGAACAATGAGCAGTTCTTC.

CDR3 residues: CASSQGLTSGKGDTQYF. In DNA form, the CDR3 reads TGTGCCAGCAGCCAAGGTTTGACTAGCGGGAAGGGAGATACGCAGTATTTT. The chain carries TRBV14 and TRBJ2-3, with 11 bases aligning to TRBD2. The trim removed 1 base at V and 5 bases at J, leaving 8 bases unmatched. The CDR3 has 17 residues. Germline-derived CDR1 and CDR2 are SGHDN and FVKESK.

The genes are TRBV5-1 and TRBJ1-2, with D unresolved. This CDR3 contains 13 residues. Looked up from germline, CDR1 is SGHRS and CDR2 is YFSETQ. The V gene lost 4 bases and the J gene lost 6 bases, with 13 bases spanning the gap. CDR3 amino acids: CASSLSFGNGYTF. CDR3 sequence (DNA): TGCGCCAGCAGCCTGAGTTTCGGGAATGGCTACACCTTC.

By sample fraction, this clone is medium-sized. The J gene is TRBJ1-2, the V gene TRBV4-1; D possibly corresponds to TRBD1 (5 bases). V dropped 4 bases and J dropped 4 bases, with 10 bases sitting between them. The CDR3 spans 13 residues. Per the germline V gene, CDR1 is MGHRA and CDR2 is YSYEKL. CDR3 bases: TGCGCCAGCAGCCGCGGGGCGGCCTATGGCTACACCTTC. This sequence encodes CASSRGAAYGYTF.

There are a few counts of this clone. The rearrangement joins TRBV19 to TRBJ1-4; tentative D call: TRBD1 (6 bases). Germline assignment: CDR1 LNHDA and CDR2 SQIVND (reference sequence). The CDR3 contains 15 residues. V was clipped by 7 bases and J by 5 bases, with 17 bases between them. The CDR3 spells CASTQWRQGNEKLFF. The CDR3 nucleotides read TGTGCCAGTACTCAGTGGCGGCAGGGGAATGAAAAACTGTTTTTT. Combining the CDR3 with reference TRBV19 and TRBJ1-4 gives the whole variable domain DGGITQSPKYLFRKEGQNVTLSCEQNLNHDAMYWYRQDPGQGLRLIYYSQIVNDFQKGDIAEGYSVSREKKESFPLTVTSAQKNPTAFYLCASTQWRQGNEKLFFGSGTQLSVL.

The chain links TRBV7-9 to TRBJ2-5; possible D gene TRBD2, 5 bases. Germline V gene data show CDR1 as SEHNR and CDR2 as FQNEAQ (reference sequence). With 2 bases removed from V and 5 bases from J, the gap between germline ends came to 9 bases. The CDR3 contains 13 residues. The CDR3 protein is CASSLTSAETQYF. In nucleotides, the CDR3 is TGTGCCAGCAGCTTAACTAGTGCGGAGACCCAGTACTTC.

The CDR3 DNA is TGTGCCAGCAGCCCGGGACTTCGAATCTACGAGCAGTACTTC. Translation gives CASSPGLRIYEQYF. J is TRBJ2-7 and V is TRBV5-6; the D gene is possibly TRBD2 (6 bases). Trimming took off 4 bases at V and 3 bases at J, with 14 bases between the two ends. The CDR3 length is 14 residues. Germline V lookup: CDR1 SGHDT, CDR2 YYEEEE. Filled out from reference TRBV5-6 and TRBJ2-7, the complete variable domain reads DAGVTQSPTHLIKTRGQQVTLRCSPKSGHDTVSWYQQALGQGPQFIFQYYEEEERQRGNFPDRFSGHQFPNYSSELNVNALLLGDSALYLCASSPGLRIYEQYFGPGTRLTVT.

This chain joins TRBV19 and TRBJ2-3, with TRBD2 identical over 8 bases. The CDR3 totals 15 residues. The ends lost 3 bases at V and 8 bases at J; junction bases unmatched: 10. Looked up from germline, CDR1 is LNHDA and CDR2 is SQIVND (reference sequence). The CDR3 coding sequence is TGTGCCAGTAGTATTAAGGTCGGGACTAGTTCTACGCAGTATTTT. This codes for CASSIKVGTSSTQYF.

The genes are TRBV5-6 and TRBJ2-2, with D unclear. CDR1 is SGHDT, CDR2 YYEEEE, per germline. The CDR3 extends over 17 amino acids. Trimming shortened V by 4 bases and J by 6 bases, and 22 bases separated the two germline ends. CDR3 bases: TGTGCCAGCAGCCCTTTTCGTTCGGGTTTTAACCCCGGGGAGCTGTTTTTT. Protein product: CASSPFRSGFNPGELFF.

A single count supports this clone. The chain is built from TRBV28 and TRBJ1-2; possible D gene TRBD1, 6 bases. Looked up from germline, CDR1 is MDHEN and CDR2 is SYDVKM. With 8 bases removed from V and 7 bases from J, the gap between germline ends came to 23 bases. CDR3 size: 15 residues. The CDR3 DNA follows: TGTGCCAGCCAAACATTCCCGGGGGGCGGGGGTGGCTACACCTTC. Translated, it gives CASQTFPGGGGGYTF.

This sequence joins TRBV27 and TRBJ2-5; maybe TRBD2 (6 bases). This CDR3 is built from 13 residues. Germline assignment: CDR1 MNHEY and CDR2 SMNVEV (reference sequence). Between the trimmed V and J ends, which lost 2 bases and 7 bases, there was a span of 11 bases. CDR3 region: CASSLGLGGTQYF. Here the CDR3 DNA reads TGTGCCAGCAGTTTAGGGTTGGGGGGGACCCAGTACTTC.

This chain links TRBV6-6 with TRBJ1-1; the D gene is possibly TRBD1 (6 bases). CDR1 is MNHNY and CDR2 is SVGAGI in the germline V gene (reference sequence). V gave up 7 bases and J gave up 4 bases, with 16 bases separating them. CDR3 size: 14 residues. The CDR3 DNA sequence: TGTGCCAGCACCGGGGGCTCGGGGGGCACTGAAGCTTTCTTT. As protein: CASTGGSGGTEAFF.

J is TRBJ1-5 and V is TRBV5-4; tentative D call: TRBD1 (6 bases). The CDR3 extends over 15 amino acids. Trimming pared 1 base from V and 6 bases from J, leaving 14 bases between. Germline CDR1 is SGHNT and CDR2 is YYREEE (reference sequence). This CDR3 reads CASSLRGGGVQPQHF. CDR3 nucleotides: TGTGCCAGCAGCTTGAGAGGCGGGGGCGTTCAGCCCCAGCATTTT.

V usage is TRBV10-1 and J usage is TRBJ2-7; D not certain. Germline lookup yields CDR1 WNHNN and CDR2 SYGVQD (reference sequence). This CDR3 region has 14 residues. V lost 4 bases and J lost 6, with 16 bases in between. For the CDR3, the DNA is TGCGCCAGCAGTGGCTGTAAACGGGTCCTCGAGCAGTACTTC. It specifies CASSGCKRVLEQYF.

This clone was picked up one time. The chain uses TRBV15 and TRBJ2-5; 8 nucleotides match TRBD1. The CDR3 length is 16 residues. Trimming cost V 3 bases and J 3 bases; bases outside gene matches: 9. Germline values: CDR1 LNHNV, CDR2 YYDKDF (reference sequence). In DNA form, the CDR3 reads TGTGCCACCAGCAGGCAGGCAGGACAGGGAGAAGAGACCCAGTACTTC. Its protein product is CATSRQAGQGEETQYF.

The CDR3, as DNA: TGTGCCAGCGGTAGGACTATGAGAGATACGCAGTATTTT. Amino acids: CASGRTMRDTQYF. The gene calls are TRBV2 and TRBJ2-3; TRBD2 might be the D (6 bases). The CDR3 has 13 residues. Per the germline V gene, CDR1 is SNHLY and CDR2 is FYNNEI. V lost 8 bases and J 5 bases, leaving 14 bases between the germline ends.

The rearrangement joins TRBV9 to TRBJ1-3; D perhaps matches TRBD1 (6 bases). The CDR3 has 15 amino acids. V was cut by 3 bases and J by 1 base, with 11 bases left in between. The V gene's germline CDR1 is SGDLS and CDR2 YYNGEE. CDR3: CASSGDRLSGNTIYF. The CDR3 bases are TGTGCCAGCAGCGGAGACAGGCTGTCTGGAAACACCATATATTTT. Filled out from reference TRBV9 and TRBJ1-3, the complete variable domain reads DSGVTQTPKHLITATGQRVTLRCSPRSGDLSVYWYQQSLDQGLQFLIQYYNGEERAKGNILERFSAQQFPDLHSELNLSSLELGDSALYFCASSGDRLSGNTIYFGEGSWLTVV.

Here the CDR3 DNA reads TGTGCCAGCAGTTACTTGCCGGTCCTCGGGAATGAGCAGTTCTTC. Translated: CASSYLPVLGNEQFF. V usage is TRBV6-5 and J usage is TRBJ2-1; D gene unclear. Germline V lookup: CDR1 MNHEY, CDR2 SVGAGI. V lost 1 base, J lost 7 bases, and 14 bases lay in between. The CDR3 has 15 amino acids.

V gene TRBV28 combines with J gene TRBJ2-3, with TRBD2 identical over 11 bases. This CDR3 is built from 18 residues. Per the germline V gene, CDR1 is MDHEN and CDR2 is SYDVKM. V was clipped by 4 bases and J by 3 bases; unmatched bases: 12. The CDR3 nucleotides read TGTGCCAGCAGTTCAAATAGCGGGAGGGGGTTTGAGACAGATACGCAGTATTTT. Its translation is CASSSNSGRGFETDTQYF.

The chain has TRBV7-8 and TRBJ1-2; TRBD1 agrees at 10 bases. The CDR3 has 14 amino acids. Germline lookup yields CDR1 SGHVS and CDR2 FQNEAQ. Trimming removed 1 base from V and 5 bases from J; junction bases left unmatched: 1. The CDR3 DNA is TGTGCCAGCAGCTTAGGGACAGGGGGATATGGCTACACCTTC. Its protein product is CASSLGTGGYGYTF.